A single T cell receptor beta chain is shown here with its context. The data were obtained in a study of blood T cell repertoires in COVID-19. Study at large: Whether acute or convalescent, the COVID-19 samples came from the United States, Italy and Spain. T cells, B-cell-depleted T cells, or PBMCs supplied cDNA or gDNA.

The CDR3 length is 13 residues. Trimming shortened V by 3 bases and J by 4 bases, and 9 bases separated the two germline ends. In germline, CDR1 is SGHDN, CDR2 FVKESK. In the authors' methods: Amplified reference gene primers provided the basis for estimating nucleated cell counts. The data were produced by immunoSEQ multiplex PCR, yet TCRdb's version contains in-frame clones alone and is incomplete. V, J and clone size were drawn from that table, and D and trimming were deduced from the DNA. The table includes tens of thousands of clones, 75% to 85% detected once. What was sequenced was peripheral blood. The rearrangement links TRBV14 to TRBJ1-2; tentatively, D is TRBD1 (6 bases). The TCR comes from a man between 65 and 85 years old who had recovered from COVID-19. As DNA, the CDR3 is TGTGCCAGCAGCCAGGGGGACATCTATGGCTACACCTTC. Protein: CASSQGDIYGYTF.